These 16 T cell receptor beta chains were sequenced from one sample in a study of T cell changes during pregnancy in multiple sclerosis (dated by TCRdb to between 2018 and 2020). The library relied on the immunoSEQ multiplex PCR assay. TCRdb carries this immuneACCESS record with in-frame sequences only. Its versions omit some clonotypes, under half of them owing to an unresolved V gene in the studies checked, with the rest unexplained. Within this sample are approximately 41,000 clones, with 85% to 95% of them counted one time only. 6.5% to 9.5% of the sample is in the top ten clones. Sequenced material: CD8+ T cells from peripheral blood mononuclear cells, taken in the third trimester of pregnancy. The receptor set was obtained from a female donor with multiple sclerosis, enrolled in a pregnancy study.

The chain couples TRBV6-5 to TRBJ1-5, with 8 bases lining up with TRBD1. The V gene end was trimmed by 0 bases and the J gene end by 14 bases; junction bases not matched to a gene: 6. The CDR3 sequence is 13 residues long. Germline V gene data show CDR1 as MNHEY and CDR2 as SVGAGI. The DNA of the CDR3 is TGTGCCAGCAGTTACTCGGACAGGGACCCTAAGCATTTT. It specifies CASSYSDRDPKHF.

This chain uses TRBV5-5 with TRBJ1-1; the match to TRBD1 covers 9 bases. V lost 4 bases to trimming and J lost 5 bases; unmatched junction nucleotides: 15. There are 17 residues in the CDR3. The V gene's germline CDR1 is SGHKS and CDR2 YYEKEE (reference sequence). CDR3 sequence reads: CASSRLVLGTGRTEAFF. CDR3 nucleotides: TGTGCCAGCAGCCGGTTGGTATTAGGGACAGGGAGGACTGAAGCTTTCTTT. Variable domain in full (rest from reference TRBV5-5 and TRBJ1-1): DAGVTQSPTHLIKTRGQQVTLRCSPISGHKSVSWYQQVLGQGPQFIFQYYEKEERGRGNFPDRFSARQFPNYSSELNVNALLLGDSALYLCASSRLVLGTGRTEAFFGQGTRLTVV.

The chain is built from TRBV5-1 and TRBJ2-1, with 8 bases aligning to TRBD1. There are 15 residues in the CDR3. V lost 4 bases, J lost 6 bases, and 9 bases stayed unmatched. Germline CDR1 and CDR2: SGHRS and YFSETQ. CDR3 protein: CASSPGQGVVNEQFF. The CDR3 DNA sequence: TGCGCCAGCAGCCCCGGACAGGGAGTGGTCAATGAGCAGTTCTTC.

This chain uses TRBV4-3 with TRBJ1-4, with 7 positions matching TRBD1. This CDR3 spans 15 amino acids. CDR1 and CDR2 (germline): LGHNA, YSLEER. The V segment lost 0 bases and the J segment 8 bases; nucleotides outside the gene matches: 6. The CDR3 region has the DNA TGCGCCAGCAGCCAAGATTGGACAGGTGAAGAAAAACTGTTTTTT. Encoded protein: CASSQDWTGEEKLFF.

This clone was seen only once. The chain recombines TRBV5-4 with TRBJ2-7; TRBD1 might be the D (5 bases). This CDR3 comprises 14 residues. The germline V gene has CDR1 SGHNT and CDR2 YYREEE (reference sequence). The V and J ends lost 0 bases and 3 bases respectively, with 10 bases between them. Written as DNA, the CDR3 is TGTGCCAGCAGCTTGGAGGGGTACGGCTACGAGCAGTACTTC. Amino acid sequence: CASSLEGYGYEQYF. The whole variable domain, remainder taken from reference TRBV5-4 and TRBJ2-7, is ETGVTQSPTHLIKTRGQQVTLRCSSQSGHNTVSWYQQALGQGPQFIFQYYREEENGRGNFPPRFSGLQFPNYSSELNVNALELDDSALYLCASSLEGYGYEQYFGPGTRLTVT.

The chain is built from TRBV7-2 and TRBJ2-5; possibly TRBD1 for D (6 bases). This CDR3 comprises 15 residues. V was shortened by 2 bases and J by 1 base, with 11 bases between the two germline ends. Per germline, CDR1 SGHTA and CDR2 FQGNSA. CDR3 residues: CASSLRYRAQETQYF. The DNA of the CDR3 is TGTGCCAGCAGCTTACGATACAGGGCCCAAGAGACCCAGTACTTC.

The table lists this clone with a count of one. J is TRBJ2-3 and V is TRBV9; 16 nucleotides match TRBD2. Germline CDR1 SGDLS, CDR2 YYNGEE. V trimming: 0 bases; J trimming: 0 bases; junction bases outside the gene matches: 4. This CDR3 contains 19 residues. The CDR3 loop is CASSVAGTSGRASTDTQYF. In nucleotides, the CDR3 is TGTGCCAGCAGCGTAGCTGGGACTAGCGGGAGGGCCAGCACAGATACGCAGTATTTT.

The V gene is TRBV7-9, the J gene TRBJ2-7, with 14 bases identical to TRBD2. V trimming: 4 bases; J trimming: 3 bases; junction bases outside the gene matches: 2. Germline assignment: CDR1 SEHNR and CDR2 FQNEAQ (reference sequence). This CDR3 is built from 15 residues. The CDR3 loop is CASSSGTSGSYEQYF. The CDR3 DNA reads TGTGCCAGCAGCTCCGGGACTAGCGGGAGCTACGAGCAGTACTTC.

The chain is built from TRBV7-9 and TRBJ1-4; the D gene is possibly TRBD1 (6 bases). This CDR3 has 15 residues. V lost 6 bases to trimming and J lost 3 bases, with 14 bases between them. In germline, CDR1 is SEHNR, CDR2 FQNEAQ (reference sequence). The CDR3, as DNA: TGTGCCAGCAGTCATACCAGGGGTCCTAATGAAAAACTGTTTTTT. As protein: CASSHTRGPNEKLFF.

This chain uses TRBV4-2 with TRBJ2-7, with no clear D. The CDR3 is 14 residues long. Germline lookup yields CDR1 LGHNA and CDR2 YNFKEQ. Between the trimmed V and J ends, which lost 0 bases and 6 bases, there was a span of 12 bases. This CDR3 is CASSQERFPPEQYF. CDR3 DNA sequence: TGTGCCAGCAGCCAAGAGAGGTTCCCTCCCGAGCAGTACTTC.

The V and J genes are TRBV2 and TRBJ2-3, with 13 nucleotides matching TRBD2. Germline V gene sequence: CDR1 SNHLY, CDR2 FYNNEI. The CDR3 length is 14 residues. V trimming: 9 bases; J trimming: 3 bases; junction bases outside the gene matches: 3. The CDR3 is CARTSGRRTDTQYF. DNA of the CDR3: TGTGCCAGGACTAGCGGGAGGAGGACAGATACGCAGTATTTT. The variable domain in full, with the rest retrieved from reference TRBV2 and TRBJ2-3, is EPEVTQTPSHQVTQMGQEVILRCVPISNHLYFYWYRQILGQKVEFLVSFYNNEISEKSEIFDDQFSVERPDGSNFTLKIRSTKLEDSAMYFCARTSGRRTDTQYFGPGTRLTVL.

The chain is built from TRBV6-4 and TRBJ2-2; unclear D gene. V shed 3 bases and J shed 3 bases, with 11 bases lying between them. The CDR3 totals 15 residues. Germline lookup yields CDR1 MRHNA and CDR2 SNTAGT. CDR3 nucleotides: TGTGCCAGCAGTGATAAGCCGAGTCACACCGGGGAGCTGTTTTTT. Its protein is CASSDKPSHTGELFF.

CDR3 sequence: CASTEGGGTTDTQYF. The DNA for the CDR3 is TGTGCCAGCACCGAGGGCGGCGGAACCACAGATACGCAGTATTTT. The chain is built from TRBV2 and TRBJ2-3; TRBD2 might be the D (5 bases). Between the trimmed V and J ends, which lost 7 bases and 2 bases, there was a span of 16 bases. CDR1 is SNHLY and CDR2 is FYNNEI in the germline V gene. This CDR3 has 15 amino acids.

The chain uses TRBV27 and TRBJ2-1, with 9 bases lining up with TRBD2. The CDR3 has 12 amino acids. With 5 bases clipped from V and 15 bases from J, the junction kept 8 bases outside the gene matches. Per the germline V gene, CDR1 is MNHEY and CDR2 is SMNVEV (reference sequence). The CDR3 bases are TGTGCCAGCAGTCCGTCTAGCGGGAAGCTGTTCTTC. Translation gives CASSPSSGKLFF.

The rearrangement uses TRBV6-5 and TRBJ1-2; TRBD1 matches at 9 bases. The junction had 8 bases not matched to a gene; V was cut back by 0 bases and J by 6 bases. Germline-derived CDR1 and CDR2 are MNHEY and SVGAGI. The CDR3 totals 16 residues. CDR3 DNA: TGTGCCAGCAGTTACTCATCGTTTACAGGGGGCGATGGCTACACCTTC. Protein product: CASSYSSFTGGDGYTF.

The chain has TRBV6-5 and TRBJ1-2; possible D gene TRBD1, 6 bases. Trimming removed 7 bases at V and 7 bases at J, with 19 bases between. The CDR3 covers 14 residues. The V gene's germline CDR1 is MNHEY and CDR2 SVGAGI. The CDR3 here is CASTPGGAGGGYTF. In DNA form, the CDR3 reads TGTGCCAGCACTCCGGGGGGGGCGGGGGGTGGCTACACCTTC.